This entry concerns a single T cell receptor (beta chain). This record belongs to a study of cytomegalovirus exposure and HLA in healthy donors. The PCR was carried out with 60 Vbeta primers and 13 Jbeta primers. Profiling relied on immunoSEQ multiplex PCR, and the TCRdb table lists in-frame clones only, not all of them. The data show approximately 260,000 clones, around 90% seen once. CDR3 length: 16 amino acids. V usage is TRBV21-1 and J usage is TRBJ2-7; the DNA was not compared with TRBD1, the D call given in the table. TRBV21-1 is listed as a pseudogene. Sample: PBMCs. This clonotype originated in a girl aged 2 to 9 in good health and CMV-seronegative. CDR3 residues: CASSKGTGTPQGEQYF. The DNA for the CDR3 is TGTGCCAGCAGCAAAGGGACCGGGACACCCCAAGGAGAGCAGTACTTC.